The clone carrying this T cell receptor beta chain was counted a single time. Antigen unknown. The record originates from a study of cytotoxic CD8 clonotypes in ibrutinib-treated CLL. Across the study: The patient breakdown showed roughly ten relapsed/refractory and about 16 treatment-naive cases, with some 18 IGHV unmutated.

With sequencing, the targeted depth ranged from 1 in 200,000 to 1 in 1 million T cells. Data came from immunoSEQ multiplex PCR; TCRdb stores just in-frame clones and leaves some out. The sample includes around 310,000 clones, around four fifths of them seen just once. The study's findings and limits: Public clonotypes (which were uncommon) either contracted or remained stable on treatment.

Source: PBMCs, taken before ibrutinib treatment. The sequence was collected from a human donor with chronic lymphocytic leukemia.

The CDR3 sequence: CASSPQIGTNEKLFF. For the CDR3, the DNA is TGTGCCAGCTCACCACAAATCGGGACTAATGAAAAACTGTTTTTT. This sequence joins TRBV18 and TRBJ1-4; no clear D. This CDR3 has 15 amino acids. Germline assignment: CDR1 KGHSH and CDR2 LQKENI. Trimming took 1 base from V and 2 from J, leaving 8 bases between them. The variable domain in full, with the rest retrieved from reference TRBV18 and TRBJ1-4, is NAGVMQNPRHLVRRRGQEARLRCSPMKGHSHVYWYRQLPEEGLKFMVYLQKENIIDESGMPKERFSAEFPKEGPSILRIQQVVRGDSAAYFCASSPQIGTNEKLFFGSGTQLSVL.